The entry below describes one T cell receptor (beta chain). Its target is not known. These data originate in a study of early stage breast cancer tumors. Background on the study: Most invasive tumors, about 80% of the 16, were ER+/PR+/HER2-.

CDR3 length equals 13 residues. The V and J ends lost 5 bases and 10 bases respectively, with 17 bases between them. CDR1 is MNHNY, CDR2 SVGAGI, per germline (reference sequence). Produced via immunoSEQ multiplex PCR; TCRdb's table is partial and in-frame only. The repertoire consists of about 17,000 clones, with around four fifths occurring once and the leading ten covering more than 1.5%. Points from the study as a whole: Tumors had approximately 2.5-fold higher T cell density and higher clonality than adjacent normal breast tissue. Most shared enriched TCRB sequences were commonly generated ones. Blood repertoires resembled normal breast more than tumor.

This chain uses TRBV6-6 with TRBJ1-1; tentatively, D is TRBD1 (5 bases). Specimen: blood. The sequence was collected from a person aged 65-85 years with breast cancer. The CDR3 spells CASSLSAGQGAFF. In nucleotides, the CDR3 is TGTGCCAGCAGTCTAAGTGCGGGGCAGGGAGCTTTCTTT.